In this sample, the clone carrying this TCR beta chain turned up many times. Its specificity is not known. This sample is drawn from a study of Graves' ophthalmopathy and Graves' hyperthyroidism. The CDR3 is 15 amino acids. Germline CDR1 SGHTA, CDR2 FQGNSA. V was pared by 8 bases and J by 2 bases, with 16 bases between. Study findings and constraints: Discriminating ophthalmopathy from stable hyperthyroidism, a 13-signature model attained a sensitivity of approximately 90% and a specificity of approximately 77%.

TCR beta CDR3 regions were amplified from RNA transcripts. After a first-round RT-PCR with HTBI primers, a second-round multiplex PCR was run. Each CDR3 protein is one row after TCRdb ran MiXCR on the multiplex PCR reads. This table holds about half a million distinct CDR3 sequences, roughly an eighth found once. Sequencing used blood. This sequence joins TRBV7-2 and TRBJ1-5, with D uncertain. This clonotype originated in a woman between 25 and 40 years old with Graves' ophthalmopathy. In DNA, the CDR3 is TGTGCCAGCGCCCAGGACGGGTCTGGCAATCAGCCCCAGCATTTT. Protein: CASAQDGSGNQPQHF.